The 9 T cell receptor beta chains given below trace back to one sample, sequenced in a study of blood T cell repertoires in COVID-19. Profiling relied on immunoSEQ multiplex PCR, and the TCRdb table lists in-frame clones only, not all of them. The table lists roughly 140,000 clones, around three quarters of them singletons. The sample was peripheral blood. These receptors were taken from a man in his 60s with acute or convalescent COVID-19.

V usage is TRBV4-1 and J usage is TRBJ1-3, with D unresolved. In germline, CDR1 is MGHRA, CDR2 YSYEKL. CDR3 size: 15 residues. Trimming cost V 2 bases and J 0 bases, with 8 bases left between them. The CDR3 nucleotides read TGCGCCAGCAGCCAATCTGGAGACTCTGGAAACACCATATATTTT. It encodes CASSQSGDSGNTIYF.

V usage is TRBV10-3 and J usage is TRBJ2-3; no definite D call. V was clipped by 4 bases and J by 2 bases, with 13 bases between them. The V gene's germline CDR1 is ENHRY and CDR2 SYGVKD. The CDR3 length is 15 residues. The CDR3 DNA follows: TGTGCCATCAGTGGTCCCTCGGTGCTCACAGATACGCAGTATTTT. This translates into CAISGPSVLTDTQYF.

The chain recombines TRBV27 with TRBJ2-7, with TRBD1 as a possible D gene (6 bases). CDR3 size: 16 residues. CDR1 MNHEY and CDR2 SMNVEV come from the germline V gene (reference sequence). V shed 2 bases and J shed 5 bases, with 19 bases lying between them. The CDR3 nucleotides read TGTGCCAGCAGTTTAATCGGCAGGGGCCCGGGGAACGAGCAGTACTTC. Residues: CASSLIGRGPGNEQYF.

The chain couples TRBV5-1 to TRBJ2-7, with D unresolved. The CDR3 contains 13 residues. Germline assignment: CDR1 SGHRS and CDR2 YFSETQ. Trimming shortened V by 0 bases and J by 4 bases, and 8 bases separated the two germline ends. CDR3 sequence (DNA): TGCGCCAGCAGCTTGGAATCCAATTACGAGCAGTACTTC. It is translated as CASSLESNYEQYF.

This sequence joins TRBV5-1 and TRBJ1-2; no definite D call. Germline V gene sequence: CDR1 SGHRS, CDR2 YFSETQ. Trimming pared 0 bases from V and 8 bases from J, leaving 17 bases between. The CDR3 runs 15 residues. The CDR3 DNA sequence: TGCGCCAGCAGCTTGGTTGCAACTCAACCGCGGGGCTACACCTTC. Translating it yields CASSLVATQPRGYTF.

The chain combines TRBV6-5 with TRBJ2-1; 14 bases match TRBD2. The V and J ends lost 6 bases and 9 bases, in that order; junction bases with no gene match: 7. Looked up from germline, CDR1 is MNHEY and CDR2 is SVGAGI. This CDR3 region has 15 residues. The CDR3 region is CASRYGTSGSLEQFF. CDR3 sequence (DNA): TGTGCCAGCAGATACGGGACTAGCGGGAGTCTTGAGCAGTTCTTC.

The V and J genes are TRBV24-1 and TRBJ2-5, with TRBD1 matching over 8 bases. Germline V gene sequence: CDR1 KGHDR, CDR2 SFDVKD. CDR3 length: 14 residues. Trimming at V came to 3 bases and at J to 6 bases, leaving 5 bases not matched to a gene. The CDR3 DNA sequence: TGTGCCACCAGTGATCGTACAGGGGGAAAGACCCAGTACTTC. Protein: CATSDRTGGKTQYF.

CDR3 sequence: CASSLVGPGAVQETQYF. The CDR3 DNA reads as TGTGCCAGCAGCTTAGTAGGGCCAGGAGCGGTCCAAGAGACCCAGTACTTC. The chain carries TRBV7-2 and TRBJ2-5; a weak D match, TRBD2 (5 bases). CDR3 size: 17 residues. Germline assignment: CDR1 SGHTA and CDR2 FQGNSA. Trimming removed 1 base from V and 1 base from J, with 16 bases in between.

This clone occurred once. The rearrangement links TRBV11-2 to TRBJ1-4; perhaps TRBD1 as D (5 bases). The CDR3 runs to 13 residues. Trimming shortened V by 6 bases and J by 8 bases, and 13 bases separated the two germline ends. Germline CDR1 SGHAT, CDR2 FQNNGV. DNA of the CDR3: TGTGCCAGCAGTCCCGGACACGGAGAAAAACTGTTTTTT. The encoded protein is CASSPGHGEKLFF.